Listed here are 2 T cell receptor beta chains from one sample, sequenced in a study of T-cell reconstitution after alpha-beta-depleted transplantation in children. Molecular barcoding with unique molecular identifiers was used for the TCRbeta library. TCRdb redid the calling of the PCR reads with MiXCR, one entry per CDR3 protein. This table has about 340,000 distinct CDR3 sequences, 10% appearing once. The source material was PBMCs from the stem cell graft donor, sampled from the stem cell graft. The receptors originated from a human donor who donated a stem cell graft to a child with acute lymphoblastic leukemia.

A few counts support this clonotype. The V gene is TRBV7-2, the J gene TRBJ1-3; D is unclear. The CDR3 consists of 14 residues. Germline CDR1 reads SGHTA; CDR2 reads FQGNSA. V lost 1 base, J lost 4 bases, and 8 bases lay in between. This chain's CDR3 is CASSLGPPGNTIYF. The CDR3 DNA reads TGTGCCAGCAGCTTAGGGCCCCCCGGAAACACCATATATTTT. Based on the CDR3 plus reference TRBV7-2 and TRBJ1-3, the full variable domain is GAGVSQSPSNKVTEKGKDVELRCDPISGHTALYWYRQSLGQGLEFLIYFQGNSAPDKSGLPSDRFSAERTGGSVSTLTIQRTQQEDSAVYLCASSLGPPGNTIYFGEGSWLTVV.

This clonotype was recorded a few times. This sequence joins TRBV4-1 and TRBJ1-5; D is perhaps TRBD1 (5 bases). This CDR3 spans 15 amino acids. The germline CDR1 and CDR2 sequences are MGHRA and YSYEKL. V shed 2 bases and J shed 6 bases, with 14 bases lying between them. In nucleotides, the CDR3 is TGCGCCAGCAGCCAATTGGCGTCAGGGAGTCAGCCCCAGCATTTT. It yields the protein CASSQLASGSQPQHF.